The rows below give T cell receptor beta chains drawn from one sample of a study of blood T cell repertoires in COVID-19. Assay: immunoSEQ multiplex PCR; the TCRdb copy retains only in-frame clones and omits some. This repertoire shows approximately 250,000 clones, under 85% found once; its top ten account for 5.5%. Source material: peripheral blood. The receptor source for this set is a human donor in a cohort sampled during active COVID-19. Each CDR3 is given without its conserved first and last residue. A clone size is listed for some rows: how often the clone was seen (once, few, many), or a class if it is expanded.

j_call clone_size v_call cdr3_aa
TRBJ2-7 . TRBV24-1 ATSDLKQPYEQY
TRBJ2-1 . TRBV28 ASIGGSSYNEQF
TRBJ1-1 . TRBV11-1 ASSLGDRGLLAEAF
TRBJ1-2 . TRBV30 AWSGIEGGGYT
TRBJ1-1 . TRBV11-2 ASSIHQDRGDAF
TRBJ2-1 . TRBV10-2 ASSESAGNRGPEQF
TRBJ2-7 . TRBV6-1 ASSELFGGTLSYEQY
TRBJ2-1 few TRBV5-4 ASSPRGGSSYNEQF
TRBJ2-4 . TRBV11-3 ASWGGLAKNIQY
TRBJ1-1 . TRBV15 ATSPRVDTEAF
TRBJ1-2 . TRBV28 ASSLLPQGPNYGYT
TRBJ1-6 once TRBV30 AWSYPGTVGNSPLH
TRBJ2-1 once TRBV11-2 ASSYTSGGAFNEQF
TRBJ2-5 . TRBV2 ASSSRGQETQY
TRBJ2-5 . TRBV6-5 ASSRDRVEETQY
TRBJ1-4 . TRBV7-6 ASSKGQVATNEKLF
TRBJ2-3 . TRBV30 AMQGVGDTQY
TRBJ2-6 . TRBV5-4 ASSPKSGANVLT
TRBJ1-2 . TRBV5-1 ASSFEGQGYFGYT
TRBJ2-1 few TRBV28 ASSSGTSGTGEQF
TRBJ1-5 . TRBV24-1 ATSDLQGHSNQPQH
TRBJ1-2 . TRBV28 ASTLETGEGYT
TRBJ2-1 . TRBV29-1 SVDLSAGGVYNEQF
TRBJ2-1 . TRBV10-3 AISESPEGEQF
TRBJ1-4 . TRBV5-1 ASGRSGVTNEKLF
TRBJ2-1 . TRBV9 ASSVLREGSRQF
TRBJ2-7 . TRBV24-1 ATSDLGQGSYEQY
TRBJ2-1 . TRBV27 ASSLGAFGNEQF
TRBJ1-6 . TRBV10-1 ASSLGPQGSPLH
TRBJ2-3 . TRBV7-2 ASSSGTRRTDTQY
TRBJ1-5 . TRBV19 ASSLDSNQPQH
TRBJ1-1 . TRBV27 ASSLTGPNTEAF
TRBJ2-7 once TRBV7-9 ASSYGQGLREQY
TRBJ2-5 . TRBV11-2 ASSLGPSGGQTQY
TRBJ2-7 . TRBV5-4 ASSSPGQVYEQY
TRBJ1-1 . TRBV5-1 ASSLARQGRNTEAF
TRBJ2-1 . TRBV5-1 ASSLRGLSSYNEQF
TRBJ2-3 . TRBV11-3 ASSYGTSGGVDTQY
TRBJ1-1 . TRBV6-4 ASRRQGMNTEAF
TRBJ2-2 . TRBV4-1 ASSLRLAGGTNTGELF
TRBJ1-4 . TRBV9 ASSARHATNEKLF
TRBJ1-2 few TRBV28 ASTRGGQVYGYT
TRBJ1-5 . TRBV19 ASTSGTGVNNQPQH
TRBJ1-4 . TRBV3-1/TRBV3-2 ASSQVTGGEKLF
TRBJ2-2 . TRBV4-2 ASSARGAPATGELF
TRBJ2-5 once TRBV24-1 ATSVAGGGQETQY
TRBJ1-3 . TRBV30 AWSVGLGRTNTIY
TRBJ1-1 . TRBV12-3/TRBV12-4 ASSLRAMRAF
TRBJ2-7 . TRBV28 ASSLSRTSGRPAYEQY
TRBJ2-2 . TRBV27 ASSSLGTGKRGGELF
TRBJ1-6 . TRBV5-1 ASSVGMFGGVNNSPLH
TRBJ1-2 once TRBV7-3 ASRFRQAPNYGYT
TRBJ1-1 . TRBV19 ASSPTGLRLNTEAF
TRBJ2-1 . TRBV28 ASSSGGLADSYNEQF
TRBJ2-2 . TRBV5-1 ASSRSVGELF
TRBJ2-7 . TRBV28 ASRGLPYEQY
TRBJ2-1 . TRBV4-1 ASSHKGGGVSSYNEQF
TRBJ1-1 . TRBV28 ASSLPGGTEAF